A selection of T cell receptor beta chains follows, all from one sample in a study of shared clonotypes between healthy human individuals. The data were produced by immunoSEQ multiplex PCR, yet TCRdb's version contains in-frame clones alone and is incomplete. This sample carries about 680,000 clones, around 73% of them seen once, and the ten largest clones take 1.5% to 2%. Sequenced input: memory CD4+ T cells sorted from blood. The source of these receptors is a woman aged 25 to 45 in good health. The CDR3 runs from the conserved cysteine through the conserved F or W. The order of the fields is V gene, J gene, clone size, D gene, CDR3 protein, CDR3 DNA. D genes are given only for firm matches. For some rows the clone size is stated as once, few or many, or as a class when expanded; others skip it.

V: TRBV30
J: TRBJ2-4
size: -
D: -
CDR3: CAWSSASGNIQYF
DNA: TGTGCCTGGAGTAGTGCTAGTGGGAACATTCAGTACTTC

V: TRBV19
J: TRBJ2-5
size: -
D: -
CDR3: CASSNVGGWFYF
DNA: TGTGCCAGTAGTAATGTGGGGGGATGGTTCTACTTC

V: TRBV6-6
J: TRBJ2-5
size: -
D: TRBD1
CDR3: CASRAQTGGETQYF
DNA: TGTGCCAGCAGGGCGCAAACAGGGGGGGAGACCCAGTACTTC

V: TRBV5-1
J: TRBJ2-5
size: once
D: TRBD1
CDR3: CASSSATGEETQYF
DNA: TGCGCCAGCAGCTCCGCGACAGGGGAGGAGACCCAGTACTTC

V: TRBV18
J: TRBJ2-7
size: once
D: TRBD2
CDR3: CASSPRLAGAYAQLTSSYEQYF
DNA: TGTGCCAGCTCACCGCGCCTAGCGGGAGCCTATGCTCAGTTAACGAGCTCCTACGAGCAGTACTTC

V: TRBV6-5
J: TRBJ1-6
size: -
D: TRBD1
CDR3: CASSYSRGPGSPLHF
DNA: TGTGCCAGCAGTTACTCTAGGGGGCCGGGGTCACCCCTCCACTTT

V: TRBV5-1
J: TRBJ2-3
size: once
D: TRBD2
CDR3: CASSGRLAGGPINPDTQYF
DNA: TGCGCCAGCAGCGGGCGACTAGCGGGAGGGCCAATTAATCCAGATACGCAGTATTTT

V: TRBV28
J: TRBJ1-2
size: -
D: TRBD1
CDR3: CASRPQGTGQNYGYTF
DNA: TGTGCCAGCCGCCCCCAAGGGACAGGGCAAAACTATGGCTACACCTTC

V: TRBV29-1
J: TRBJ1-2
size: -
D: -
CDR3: CSVVWGASGYTF
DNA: TGCAGCGTCGTGTGGGGGGCGAGTGGCTACACCTTC

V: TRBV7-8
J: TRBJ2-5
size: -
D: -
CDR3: CASRPPGAVQETQYF
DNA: TGTGCCAGCAGACCCCCCGGGGCAGTCCAAGAGACCCAGTACTTC

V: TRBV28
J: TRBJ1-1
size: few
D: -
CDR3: CASSLKGFSEAFF
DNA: TGTGCCAGCAGTTTAAAAGGGTTTTCTGAAGCTTTCTTT

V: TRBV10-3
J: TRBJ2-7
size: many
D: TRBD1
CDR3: CAISLTGEDRDEQYF
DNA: TGTGCCATCAGTTTGACAGGGGAAGACCGGGACGAGCAGTACTTC

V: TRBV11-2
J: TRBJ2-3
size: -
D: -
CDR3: CASSLAGVSTDTQYF
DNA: TGTGCCAGCAGCTTAGCGGGGGTTAGCACAGATACGCAGTATTTT

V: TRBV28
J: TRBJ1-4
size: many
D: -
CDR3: CASSSRVSGWLHEKLFF
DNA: TGTGCCAGCAGCTCTAGGGTATCCGGGTGGCTACATGAAAAACTGTTTTTT

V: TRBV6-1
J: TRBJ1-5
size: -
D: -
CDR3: CASSESMGTGQPQHF
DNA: TGTGCCAGCAGTGAAAGTATGGGTACCGGTCAGCCCCAGCATTTT

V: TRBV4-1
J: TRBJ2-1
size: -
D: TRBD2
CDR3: CASSQGGGKVDEQFF
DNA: TGCGCCAGCAGCCAAGGGGGGGGTAAAGTCGATGAGCAGTTCTTC